The 17 T cell receptor beta chains in this list originate from one sample, sequenced in a study of vaccination effects on CD4 cells after COVID-19. Sequencing was preceded by expansion of antigen-specific CD4+ T cells with viral peptide pools in the ViraFEST assay. Following a roughly 10-day culture, CD4+ T cells were purified. All study participants received two doses of BNT162b2 or mRNA-1273 vaccine. Sequencing used immunoSEQ multiplex PCR; TCRdb keeps in-frame clones, though not all of them. In the table there are more than 40,000 clones, 65% to 75% of which are singletons. These receptors' targets are unknown. Sequencing used CD4+ T cells from PBMCs cultured with HCoV-OC43 spike peptides, obtained after COVID-19 vaccination. Subset in this sample: HCoV-OC43 spike overlapping peptide pool stimulation. These receptors all stem from a human donor who received a COVID-19 vaccine.

The chain joins TRBV5-4 to TRBJ1-6; D uncertain. The CDR3 covers 12 residues. CDR1 is SGHNT, CDR2 YYREEE, per germline (reference sequence). Trimming cost V 0 bases and J 7 bases, with 2 bases left between them. The chain's CDR3 is CASSLDNSPLHF. The CDR3 DNA is TGTGCCAGCAGCTTGGACAATTCACCCCTCCACTTT.

There are a few counts of this clone. The rearrangement links TRBV9 to TRBJ2-2, with 8 positions matching TRBD1. The germline V gene encodes CDR1 SGDLS and CDR2 YYNGEE. This CDR3 has 16 residues. The trim removed 0 bases at V and 5 bases at J, leaving 6 bases unmatched. The CDR3 spells CASSVGSRGLTGELFF. The CDR3 DNA reads TGTGCCAGCAGCGTAGGTTCCAGGGGGCTGACCGGGGAGCTGTTTTTT.

The rearrangement uses TRBV12-5 and TRBJ2-1; 11 nucleotides align to TRBD2. Per the germline V gene, CDR1 is LGHNT and CDR2 is FRNRAP. J gave up 9 bases and V 6 bases, and 10 bases lay outside the gene matches. The CDR3 covers 15 residues. CDR3 DNA sequence: TGTGCTAGTGGGGGGAGACTAGCGGGATTTAGTGAGCAGTTCTTC. Translating it yields CASGGRLAGFSEQFF.

This clone was counted once. The CDR3 DNA follows: TGTGCCAGCAGTCCGAGCGGAGGGTGGGGGTCCTACAATGAGCAGTTCTTC. This gives the protein CASSPSGGWGSYNEQFF. The chain has TRBV6-6 and TRBJ2-1, with TRBD2 as a possible D gene (6 bases). The CDR3 consists of 17 residues. The ends were cut back, 5 bases at V and 1 base at J, with 18 bases in the middle. The germline V gene encodes CDR1 MNHNY and CDR2 SVGAGI (reference sequence).

This clone was seen once. The chain recombines TRBV12-3 or TRBV12-4 with TRBJ2-7; a weak D match, TRBD2 (5 bases). CDR3 size: 13 residues. The V and J ends lost 6 bases and 2 bases respectively, with 11 bases between them. CDR3 in DNA: TGTGCCAGCAGGGAGGACGGAGCCTACGAGCAGTACTTC. Protein: CASREDGAYEQYF.

Judged by abundance, this clone is large. The chain recombines TRBV2 with TRBJ1-6; no definite D call. The CDR3 is 15 residues long. CDR1 and CDR2 (germline): SNHLY, FYNNEI. Trimming took 2 bases from V and 10 from J, leaving 15 bases between them. The CDR3 DNA follows: TGTGCCAGCAGTGAACAGAAAGGGAGTGGGTCACCCCTCCACTTT. This encodes CASSEQKGSGSPLHF.

The chain recombines TRBV19 with TRBJ1-5; D is unresolved. The CDR3 consists of 15 residues. Germline V lookup: CDR1 LNHDA, CDR2 SQIVND (reference sequence). Between the trimmed V and J ends, which lost 6 bases and 1 base, there was a span of 13 bases. CDR3 sequence reads: CASRSVGRSNQPQHF. The CDR3 DNA sequence: TGTGCCAGTAGAAGTGTAGGAAGGAGCAATCAGCCCCAGCATTTT.

The chain recombines TRBV4-2 with TRBJ2-1, with D maybe TRBD2 (6 bases). The germline V and J ends were trimmed by 0 bases and 0 bases, with 15 bases remaining between them. Germline CDR1 and CDR2: LGHNA and YNFKEQ. This CDR3 is built from 18 residues. DNA of the CDR3: TGTGCCAGCAGCCAAGATCGGGAGCGGGTTGGCTCCTACAATGAGCAGTTCTTC. It yields the protein CASSQDRERVGSYNEQFF.

This clone was seen only a few times. The chain combines TRBV6-5 with TRBJ1-1; 7 bases match TRBD1. The V gene's germline CDR1 is MNHEY and CDR2 SVGAGI. V lost 5 bases and J lost 1; bases outside the gene matches: 4. The CDR3 has 14 amino acids. The CDR3: CASSTGTENTEAFF. The CDR3 DNA is TGTGCCAGCAGTACTGGGACAGAGAACACTGAAGCTTTCTTT.

The chain recombines TRBV6-5 with TRBJ1-5; the D is unclear. With 5 bases removed from V and 7 bases from J, the gap between germline ends came to 15 bases. CDR1 is MNHEY and CDR2 is SVGAGI in the germline V gene. This CDR3 contains 14 residues. CDR3 sequence reads: CASSPSGLRQPQHF. As DNA, the CDR3 is TGTGCCAGCAGTCCTTCGGGGTTGAGGCAGCCCCAGCATTTT.

The genes are TRBV5-6 and TRBJ1-1; 7 bases agree with TRBD1. V lost 3 bases, J lost 2 bases, and 4 bases stayed unmatched. The CDR3 runs 14 residues. In germline, CDR1 is SGHDT, CDR2 YYEEEE. The chain's CDR3 is CASSSPGGNTEAFF. The CDR3 DNA reads as TGTGCCAGCAGCTCACCAGGGGGAAACACTGAAGCTTTCTTT. The complete variable domain, with remaining parts taken from reference TRBV5-6 and TRBJ1-1, reads DAGVTQSPTHLIKTRGQQVTLRCSPKSGHDTVSWYQQALGQGPQFIFQYYEEEERQRGNFPDRFSGHQFPNYSSELNVNALLLGDSALYLCASSSPGGNTEAFFGQGTRLTVV.

The chain recombines TRBV18 with TRBJ1-1; D not resolved. V lost 3 bases and J 4 bases, leaving 12 bases between the germline ends. CDR3 length equals 14 residues. The germline CDR1 and CDR2 sequences are KGHSH and LQKENI. CDR3 DNA sequence: TGTGCCAGCTCACCTGTCCGAGGGAGCACTGAAGCTTTCTTT. Its translation is CASSPVRGSTEAFF.

This chain uses TRBV10-3 with TRBJ1-6; 10 bases are a match to TRBD1. With 0 bases clipped from V and 0 bases from J, the junction kept 2 bases outside the gene matches. The CDR3 length is 18 residues. CDR1 ENHRY and CDR2 SYGVKD come from the germline V gene. The CDR3 sequence is CAISESDRGSSYNSPLHF. DNA of the CDR3: TGTGCCATCAGTGAGTCGGACAGGGGGAGCTCCTATAATTCACCCCTCCACTTT.

This chain connects TRBV6-6 to TRBJ1-1; tentatively, D is TRBD1 (6 bases). The V end was cut by 2 bases, the J end by 3 bases, with 13 bases between. This CDR3 comprises 15 residues. From germline, CDR1 is MNHNY and CDR2 SVGAGI (reference sequence). CDR3 coding DNA: TGTGCCAGCAGTTACAAATGGGGGGGGCACACTGAAGCTTTCTTT. Its translation is CASSYKWGGHTEAFF.

V is TRBV2 and J is TRBJ2-2; 9 bases match TRBD2. Germline V gene sequence: CDR1 SNHLY, CDR2 FYNNEI. V shed 6 bases, J shed 5 bases, and the junction held 4 bases outside the gene matches. CDR3 length: 14 amino acids. Here the CDR3 reads CASSSSGGTGELFF. The CDR3 bases are TGTGCCAGCAGCAGCAGCGGGGGGACCGGGGAGCTGTTTTTT.

V gene TRBV5-4 combines with J gene TRBJ1-4, with D perhaps matching TRBD1 (5 bases). The CDR3 covers 14 residues. Germline CDR1 and CDR2: SGHNT and YYREEE (reference sequence). V lost 4 bases, J lost 8 bases, and 15 bases lay in between. CDR3 sequence (DNA): TGTGCCAGCAGCCGAGACGAGGGACGCGAAAAACTGTTTTTT. Protein: CASSRDEGREKLFF.

The chain employs TRBV18 and TRBJ1-5; possible D gene TRBD1, 5 bases. With 3 bases removed from V and 6 bases from J, the gap between germline ends came to 15 bases. Germline V CDR1 and CDR2: KGHSH, LQKENI. The CDR3 consists of 15 residues. The CDR3 loop reads CASSPLEGLTQPQHF. CDR3 DNA sequence: TGTGCCAGCTCACCCTTGGAGGGACTTACTCAGCCCCAGCATTTT.